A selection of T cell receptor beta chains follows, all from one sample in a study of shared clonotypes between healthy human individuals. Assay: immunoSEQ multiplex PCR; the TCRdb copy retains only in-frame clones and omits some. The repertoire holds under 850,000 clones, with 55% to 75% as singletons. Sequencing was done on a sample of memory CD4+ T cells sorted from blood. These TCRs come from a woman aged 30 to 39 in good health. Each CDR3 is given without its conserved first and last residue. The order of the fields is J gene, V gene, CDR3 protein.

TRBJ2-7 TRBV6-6 ASSYSEQGLVGQY
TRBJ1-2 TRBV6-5 ASSYTFTQGGGYT
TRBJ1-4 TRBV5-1 ASSLTPGTGTNEKLF
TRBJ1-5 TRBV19 ASSIFGLYQPQH
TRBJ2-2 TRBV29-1 SATGQGFTGELF
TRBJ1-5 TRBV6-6 ASSPYRDNQPQH
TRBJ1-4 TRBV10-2 ASSESRGAREKLF
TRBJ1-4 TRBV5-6 ASSRGTGGEKLF
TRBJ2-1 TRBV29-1 SVVRREGFYNEQF
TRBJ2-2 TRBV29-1 SAIRQARSGELF
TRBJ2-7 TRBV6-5 ASSYTSGSYEQY
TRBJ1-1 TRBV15 ATSRSTTGDNTEAF
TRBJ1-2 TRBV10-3 AISEGRGDGYT
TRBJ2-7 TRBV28 ASSPTSGRAYEQY
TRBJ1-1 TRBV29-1 SVEGSGGKYTEAF
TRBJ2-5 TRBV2 ASSPTGLQETQY
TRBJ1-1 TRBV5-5 ASSRGRYTEAF
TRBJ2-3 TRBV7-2 ASSSGDYGDYTQY
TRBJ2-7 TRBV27 ASSFTTAVSLEQY
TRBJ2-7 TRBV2 ASSPGTSVKEQY
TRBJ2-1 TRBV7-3 ASSFMSGAFNEQF
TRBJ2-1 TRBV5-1 ASSQLGTGNNEQF
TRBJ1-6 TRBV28 ASSFPGFGNSPLH
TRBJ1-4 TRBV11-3 ASSLMMVTEKLF
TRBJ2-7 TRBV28 ASSDPRTSGRGYEQY
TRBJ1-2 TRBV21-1 ASSPRSACYGYT
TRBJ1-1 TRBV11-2 ASSLGDSNTEAF
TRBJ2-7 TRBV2 ASSEALLRTGLSYEQY
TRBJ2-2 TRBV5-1 ASTRTGGTGELF
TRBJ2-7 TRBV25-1 ASGRQGSYEQY